Each of the 18 T cell receptor beta chains below was sequenced from the same sample in a study of T-cell memory formation after mild COVID-19. TCRdb itself ran the 5' RACE reads through MiXCR, one entry per CDR3 protein. Altogether around 210,000 distinct CDR3 sequences are present, roughly 10% being singletons, with the ten largest covering 3.5%. Sequenced sample: PBMCs or a T cell subset sorted from them (not recorded which). The receptor set was obtained from a man between 18 and 29 years old who had mild COVID-19 (a few samples of this study predate the infection). Cell type and time point are not known.

The CDR3 loop reads CASSQSAGLATDTQYF. For the CDR3, the DNA is TGCGCCAGCAGCCAAAGTGCGGGACTAGCGACAGATACGCAGTATTTT. The chain has TRBV4-3 and TRBJ2-3; 10 bases are shared with TRBD2. Germline V gene lookup returns CDR1 LGHNA and CDR2 YSLEER. With V trimmed by 2 bases and J by 3 bases, 5 bases remained unmatched. The CDR3 is 16 amino acids.

The V and J genes are TRBV7-6 and TRBJ2-5; the match to TRBD1 covers 9 bases. V was pared by 0 bases and J by 3 bases, with 2 bases of the junction left unmatched. Germline lookup yields CDR1 SGHVS and CDR2 FNYEAQ. The CDR3 covers 15 residues. For the CDR3, the DNA is TGTGCCAGCAGCTTAGCGGGACAGGGAGAAGAGACCCAGTACTTC. Protein: CASSLAGQGEETQYF.

This clonotype was seen more than once but under ten times. V is TRBV5-1 and J is TRBJ1-6; D is undetermined. Trimming cost V 2 bases and J 7 bases, with 10 bases left between them. This CDR3 has 14 residues. Germline assignment: CDR1 SGHRS and CDR2 YFSETQ. The CDR3 loop reads CASSLWTANSPLHF. The CDR3 DNA reads TGCGCCAGCAGCTTATGGACGGCGAATTCACCCCTCCACTTT.

This clonotype has only one observation. The V call is TRBV20-1, the J call TRBJ2-5, with a possible D match to TRBD1 (6 bases). Germline values: CDR1 DFQATT, CDR2 SNEGSKA (reference sequence). V was shortened by 6 bases and J by 4 bases, with 12 bases between the two germline ends. The CDR3 totals 12 residues. CDR3 sequence: CSAPLGGETQYF. CDR3 in DNA: TGCAGTGCCCCGCTAGGGGGAGAGACCCAGTACTTC.

This clonotype occurred a few times. The V call is TRBV7-9, the J call TRBJ1-2, with unresolved D. Germline-derived CDR1 and CDR2 are SEHNR and FQNEAQ (reference sequence). The CDR3 consists of 11 residues. Trimming cost V 8 bases and J 8 bases, with 12 bases left between them. The CDR3 here is CASASDWGYTF. CDR3 DNA sequence: TGTGCCAGCGCTTCCGATTGGGGCTACACCTTC.

This clonotype was detected a few times. The CDR3 protein is CASSLEGQGGIDTQYF. The CDR3 coding sequence is TGCGCCAGCAGCTTGGAGGGGCAGGGAGGGATTGATACGCAGTATTTT. The chain uses TRBV5-1 and TRBJ2-3, with 7 nucleotides matching TRBD2. The junction had 10 bases not matched to a gene; V was cut back by 0 bases and J by 6 bases. Germline loops: CDR1 SGHRS, CDR2 YFSETQ. The CDR3 consists of 16 residues.

This clonotype was observed a few times. This chain links TRBV6-5 with TRBJ2-7; maybe TRBD1 (5 bases). The CDR3 spans 16 residues. Trimming removed 0 bases at V and 3 bases at J, with 15 bases between. From germline, CDR1 is MNHEY and CDR2 SVGAGI. In nucleotides, the CDR3 is TGTGCCAGCAGTTACTCGGGCAGGGCGCCATACTACGAGCAGTACGTC. It yields the protein CASSYSGRAPYYEQYV.

This clonotype has just one count. The chain combines TRBV5-4 with TRBJ2-1; D call uncertain. The CDR3 spans 15 residues. Germline V gene sequence: CDR1 SGHNT, CDR2 YYREEE (reference sequence). V was shortened by 0 bases and J by 0 bases, with 7 bases between the two germline ends. CDR3 sequence (DNA): TGTGCCAGCAGCTTGGTTGGCAACTCCTACAATGAGCAGTTCTTC. Amino acids: CASSLVGNSYNEQFF.

This clonotype was counted only a few times. J is TRBJ1-2 and V is TRBV20-1; 8 bases map to TRBD1. Germline trimming cut 5 bases from V and 12 bases from J; bases unmatched to any gene: 8. The CDR3 contains 11 residues. CDR1 is DFQATT, CDR2 SNEGSKA, per germline (reference sequence). CDR3 sequence reads: CSAHNSGGNTF. The CDR3 DNA is TGCAGTGCTCATAACTCAGGGGGCAACACCTTC.

This clonotype was detected a few times. Its ends do not fully match the called genes, so a read error is possible. CDR3 in amino acids: CASSEPRENIHYF. DNA of the CDR3: TGTGCCAGCAGTGAACCGAGGGAGAACATTCACTACTTC. The rearrangement links TRBV6-4 to TRBJ2-4, with D tentatively TRBD2 (5 bases). Germline V lookup: CDR1 MRHNA, CDR2 SNTAGT. This CDR3 spans 13 amino acids.

This clonotype was counted ten times or more. The V gene is TRBV7-6, the J gene TRBJ1-4, with a tentative D call TRBD1 (6 bases). CDR1 is SGHVS and CDR2 is FNYEAQ in the germline V gene. The CDR3 is 14 residues long. Trimming removed 1 base from V and 6 bases from J, with 9 bases in between. The CDR3 DNA follows: TGTGCCAGCAGCTTAGTGGCAGGGGATGAAAAACTGTTTTTT. Amino acid sequence: CASSLVAGDEKLFF.

Ten or more counts support this clonotype. The chain is built from TRBV5-1 and TRBJ2-7; 7 bases agree with TRBD1. The V gene end was trimmed by 0 bases and the J gene end by 3 bases; junction bases not matched to a gene: 0. The CDR3 spans 13 residues. Germline CDR1 and CDR2: SGHRS and YFSETQ. The CDR3 spells CASSLDRGYEQYF. The CDR3 DNA sequence: TGCGCCAGCAGCTTGGACAGGGGCTACGAGCAGTACTTC.

The rearrangement uses TRBV27 and TRBJ2-6, with 13 bases lining up with TRBD2. Per germline, CDR1 MNHEY and CDR2 SMNVEV (reference sequence). There are 19 residues in the CDR3. The junction had 9 bases not matched to a gene; V was cut back by 5 bases and J by 2 bases. The CDR3 DNA reads as TGTGCCAGCAGTCCGGCATTGGGACTAGCGGGGACTGGGGCCAACGTCCTGACTTTC. Its protein product is CASSPALGLAGTGANVLTF.

This sequence joins TRBV2 and TRBJ2-2; D remains unclear. This CDR3 is built from 13 residues. V dropped 6 bases and J dropped 6 bases, with 11 bases sitting between them. Germline CDR1 is SNHLY and CDR2 is FYNNEI. The CDR3 DNA is TGTGCCAGCAGGAGAGTGGAACCCGGGGAGCTGTTTTTT. This codes for CASRRVEPGELFF.

This clonotype has a handful of counts. V and J are TRBV5-1 and TRBJ1-1, with unresolved D. CDR1 is SGHRS, CDR2 YFSETQ, per germline. The V end was cut by 2 bases, the J end by 0 bases, with 8 bases between. The CDR3 is 14 amino acids. CDR3 DNA: TGCGCCAGCAGCTTCTTGGGAATGAACACTGAAGCTTTCTTT. Its translation is CASSFLGMNTEAFF.

This clonotype was detected only a few times. J is TRBJ2-7 and V is TRBV13; D gene ambiguous. The CDR3 is 12 residues long. Trimming left V 3 bases short and J 6 bases short, with 9 bases between. Per the germline V gene, CDR1 is PRHDT and CDR2 is FYEKMQ (reference sequence). CDR3 sequence: CASSFRQGEQYV. Written as DNA, the CDR3 is TGTGCCAGCAGCTTTAGACAAGGCGAGCAGTACGTC.

This clonotype was counted at least ten times. The chain links TRBV7-2 to TRBJ2-5, with D unclear. The CDR3 covers 12 residues. V was pared by 1 base and J by 5 bases, with 5 bases between. The germline gives CDR1 SGHTA, CDR2 FQGNSA. The DNA for the CDR3 is TGTGCCAGCAGCTTAGTTGGGGAGACCCAGTACTTC. Translating it yields CASSLVGETQYF. The full variable domain, in which reference TRBV7-2 and TRBJ2-5 provide the parts outside the CDR3, is GAGVSQSPSNKVTEKGKDVELRCDPISGHTALYWYRQSLGQGLEFLIYFQGNSAPDKSGLPSDRFSAERTGGSVSTLTIQRTQQEDSAVYLCASSLVGETQYFGPGTRLLVL.

The table lists this clonotype with many counts. CDR3 in amino acids: CASSPQLGNGYTF. For the CDR3, the DNA is TGCGCCAGCAGCCCCCAGTTGGGGAATGGCTACACCTTC. The V call is TRBV4-3, the J call TRBJ1-2, with D unclear. The CDR3 length is 13 residues. V lost 4 bases and J lost 6, with 12 bases in between. CDR1 LGHNA and CDR2 YSLEER come from the germline V gene.